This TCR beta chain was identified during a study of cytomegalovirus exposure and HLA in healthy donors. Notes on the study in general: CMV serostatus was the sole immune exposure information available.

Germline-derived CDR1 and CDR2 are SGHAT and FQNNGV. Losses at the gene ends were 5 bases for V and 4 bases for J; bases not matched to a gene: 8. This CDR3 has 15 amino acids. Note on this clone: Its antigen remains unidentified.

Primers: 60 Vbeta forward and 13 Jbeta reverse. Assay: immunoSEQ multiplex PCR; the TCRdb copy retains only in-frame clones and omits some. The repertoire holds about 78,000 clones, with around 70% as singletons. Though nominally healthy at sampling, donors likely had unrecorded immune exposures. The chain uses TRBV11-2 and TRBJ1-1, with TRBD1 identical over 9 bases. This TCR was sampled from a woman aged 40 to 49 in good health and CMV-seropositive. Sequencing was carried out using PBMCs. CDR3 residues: CASSPITGGGTEAFF. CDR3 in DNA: TGTGCCAGCAGCCCAATCACAGGGGGCGGCACTGAAGCTTTCTTT.